This entry features one T cell receptor beta chain sequence. Its cognate antigen has yet to be identified. No base quality information exists; no much larger clone differs at one position. This sample is part of a study of shared clonotypes between healthy human individuals (dated by TCRdb to about 2020). Notes on the research overall: The cohort included three men and a couple of women between 18 and 49 years of age. For each donor, three plates each were used for CD4 naive and CD4 memory, two plates were used for CD8 naive, and one plate was used for CD8 memory. To estimate repertoire size and how much clonotype sharing occurs between individuals, the study deeply sequenced the blood TCR repertoires of about 5 healthy adults. To increase sequencing depth and limit assay-specific biases, different laboratories used diverse techniques to prepare libraries and sequence TCR repertoires. Leukapheresis yielded between about 0.85 and 10 billion PBMCs per donor. What the study reported, not specific to this receptor: Compared with non-shared clonotypes, clonotypes shared by all four sorted-subset donors had higher generation probabilities. About 4.5% of naive CD4, roughly 3.5% of naive CD8, approximately 2.2% of memory CD4, and less than 0.45% of memory CD8 clonotypes were shared across a few donors. Because the study included only a small number of donors, the genetic and exposure-history diversity represented was limited. Pairwise subsampling led to the expectation that sequencing depth would affect the degree of clonotype sharing among donors. Sampling was restricted to blood, and TCR repertoires in tissue are likely to differ from TCR repertoires in blood. Naive subsets generally had larger estimated clonotype richness than memory subsets did. Rarefaction of sorted-subset datasets indicated incomplete sequencing despite the large sequencing depth.

The donors were healthy, HIV-negative adults with no recently reported acute infections or vaccinations. Every donor was a Caucasian adult residing in Nashville, Tennessee, USA. CD4+ T cells were enriched by magnetic negative selection; naive cells were then positively selected on CD45RA, and the negative fraction formed the memory subset. Blood was collected by leukapheresis, and PBMCs were isolated by Ficoll-Histopaque density gradient centrifugation and then cryopreserved in liquid nitrogen vapor phase. Analytical flow cytometry was used to check the purity and quantity of every magnetically sorted T cell population. Genomic DNA was isolated from every sorted fraction and measured by UV absorbance on a Nanodrop 2000c. Using the deep immunoSEQ assay, TCR CDR3 regions were amplified from genomic DNA by multiplex PCR. Genomic DNA extracted from each cell subset was distributed evenly over all wells of several immunoSEQ 96-well plates, and each plate served as one replicate. For sorted subsets, each replicate PCR was loaded with approximately 200 ng genomic DNA, equivalent to roughly 30,000 T cell genomes. The purified libraries were quantified using a Qubit 3.0 fluorometer, sized with a Bioanalyzer 2100, and then quantified again using the KAPA Library Quantification kit. A separate single-read 150-cycle Illumina NextSeq 550 flow cell was used to sequence each immunoSEQ 96-well plate. Per the authors' processing: Because only junctional sequences without quality scores were contained in the immunoSEQ output, filtering matching that applied to full-length reads could not be performed. To assign V/J genes and CDR3, sequences were annotated using PyIR, a Python wrapper for IgBLAST v1.9, with IMGT germline references. Any read was removed if the V/J assignment was weak (E-value above 1e-6), the CDR3 was missing, or the read contained stop codons, out-of-frame junctions, or ambiguous translated residues. V3J clonotypes were defined as sequences sharing the same inferred V gene, J gene, and CDR3 amino acid sequence. To compute the percentage overlap between repertoires, the number of shared unique clonotypes was divided by the size of the smaller repertoire. Three approaches were used to assess repertoire richness: RTK rarefaction, the Chao1 estimator, and Recon v2.1 estimates of unobserved clonotypes. For all TCRbeta clonotypes obtained by the gDNA method from several donors, generation probabilities were computed with OLGA. TCRdb carries this immuneACCESS record with in-frame sequences only. Its versions omit some clonotypes, under half of them owing to an unresolved V gene in the studies checked, with the rest unexplained. V, J and clone size were drawn from that table, and D and trimming were deduced from the DNA. The sample contains approximately 330,000 clones, 73% of them found a single time. The ten biggest clones cover 8.5% to 12% of the sample.

Sequences SGHRS (CDR1) and YFSETQ (CDR2) are obtained from the germline V gene. V gives up 5 bases and J gives up 5 bases, and the segment between their germline ends measures 17 bases. Inclusive of the bounding cysteine and phenylalanine, the CDR3 is 14 residues long. The read is trimmed to its CDR3 DNA, 42 bases read in frame from base 1. The TCR originated in a young man in good health. The sample consisted of memory CD4+ T cells sorted from blood. Explained via the paper, the cell subset or site label denotes: CD45RA-negative fraction. Here the chain combines TRBV5-1 and TRBJ2-7; no D gene call is confident. The CDR3: CASSMTPPHDEQYF. The DNA sequence is as follows: TGCGCCAGCAGTATGACCCCCCCGCACGACGAGCAGTACTTC.